This is a list of T cell receptor beta chains from one sample in a study of blood T cell repertoires in COVID-19. Measured with immunoSEQ multiplex PCR; TCRdb has only the in-frame clones, and not every one. The table records roughly 190,000 clones, 84% of them present only once. The sequencing input was PBMCs or T cells enriched from blood (not recorded which). The origin of the receptors is a woman in her 30s who had been exposed to COVID-19. Each CDR3 is given with its conserved first and last residue. Fields, in order: J gene, V gene, D gene, clone size, CDR3 DNA, CDR3 protein. D genes are given only for firm matches. Rows may omit the clone size; those that give it use once, few, many or a size class.

TRBJ2-2 TRBV6-4 . . TGTGCCAGCAGTGGACAGAACACCGGGGAGCTGTTTTTT CASSGQNTGELFF
TRBJ2-7 TRBV18 TRBD1 . TGTGCCAGCTCAGATAGACAGGGGGAATACGAGCAGTACTTC CASSDRQGEYEQYF
TRBJ2-1 TRBV5-6 TRBD1 once TGTGCCAGCAGCGAGACCGGGGCAGGGGGATACAATGAGCAGTTCTTC CASSETGAGGYNEQFF
TRBJ1-2 TRBV6-5 . . TGTGCCAGCACCCTTATGAGATATGGCTACACCTTC CASTLMRYGYTF
TRBJ1-2 TRBV6-2/TRBV6-3 . . TGTGCCAGCAGTTCTACAACTATGGGCTACACCTTC CASSSTTMGYTF
TRBJ1-3 TRBV27 TRBD1 . TGTGCCAGCAGTTTATCGGGGACAGGGGCTGGAAACACCATATATTTT CASSLSGTGAGNTIYF
TRBJ2-1 TRBV6-2/TRBV6-3 . . TGTGCCAGCAGTCAACTACTTGAGCAGTTCTTC CASSQLLEQFF
TRBJ2-5 TRBV5-6 . . TGTGCCAGCAGCTTCAGGGGCCAAGAGACCCAGTACTTC CASSFRGQETQYF
TRBJ1-2 TRBV4-1 . once TGCGCCAGCAGCCAGCCCCTGAGGAGCCCTACTAACTATGGCTACACCTTC CASSQPLRSPTNYGYTF
TRBJ1-6 TRBV11-2 TRBD1 . TGTGCCAGCAGCGCGACAGGGCGTTCCTATAATTCACCCCTCCACTTT CASSATGRSYNSPLHF
TRBJ2-2 TRBV7-6 TRBD2 . TGTGCCAGTCGAGCTAGCGGGGGAAACACCGGGGAGCTGTTTTTT CASRASGGNTGELFF
TRBJ1-2 TRBV3-1/TRBV3-2 TRBD1 once TGTGCCAGCAGCTTACAGGGGGTCTACACCTTC CASSLQGVYTF
TRBJ1-1 TRBV4-1 . few TGCGCCAGCAGCCAAGACGCCGGGAACACTGAAGCTTTCTTT CASSQDAGNTEAFF
TRBJ2-1 TRBV11-2 . once TGTGCCAGCAGCTCTATGAGCTCCTACAATGAGCAGTTCTTC CASSSMSSYNEQFF
TRBJ2-5 TRBV9 TRBD2 . TGTGCCAGCAGCGGGAGGGCGTCTAGCGGGGGCCTCCAAGAGACCCAGTACTTC CASSGRASSGGLQETQYF
TRBJ2-5 TRBV2 TRBD2 . TGTGCCAGCAGACCATCTAGCGGCCAAGAGACCCAGTACTTC CASRPSSGQETQYF
TRBJ2-1 TRBV4-3 . . TGCGCCAGCAGCCAAGACCTCGCTCGAAGCGGCTCCTACAATGAGCAGTTCTTC CASSQDLARSGSYNEQFF
TRBJ1-2 TRBV5-6 . . TGTGCCAGCAGCTTGGTAAAGACACCTGCTAACTATGGCTACACCTTC CASSLVKTPANYGYTF
TRBJ1-4 TRBV15 . . TGTGCCACCAGCCCCAGCGGGGCGGAGGATGAAAAACTGTTTTTT CATSPSGAEDEKLFF
TRBJ1-4 TRBV5-1 TRBD1 . TGCGCCAGCAGCTTGTCAGGGGGCGGTGAAAAACTGTTTTTT CASSLSGGGEKLFF
TRBJ1-2 TRBV11-2 . . TGTGCCAGCAGCTCTCGATCAGGGTATGGTGGCTACACCTTC CASSSRSGYGGYTF
TRBJ1-2 TRBV2 TRBD1 once TGTGCCAGCAGTGGACAGGGCGGAGGCTACACCTTC CASSGQGGGYTF
TRBJ2-2 TRBV5-4 . . TGTGCCAGCAGGCCGGACTTTGCGGCCGGGGAGCTGTTTTTT CASRPDFAAGELFF
TRBJ1-6 TRBV4-3 . . TGCGCCAGCAGCCCCACAGGAAGCTCCTATAATTCACCCCTCCACTTT CASSPTGSSYNSPLHF
TRBJ1-5 TRBV28 . few TGTGCCAGCAGTCCCCCGAGGGAGGCCCAGCCCCAGCATTTT CASSPPREAQPQHF
TRBJ1-5 TRBV4-3 TRBD1 . TGCGCCAGCAGCCAAGCTCCAGGGGGTCAAGATCAGCCCCAGCATTTT CASSQAPGGQDQPQHF
TRBJ1-2 TRBV4-3 . . TGCGCCAGCAGCCAACGAGAGCGGGACTATGGCTACACCTTC CASSQRERDYGYTF
TRBJ2-3 TRBV20-1 TRBD2 . TGCAGTGCTAGTAAGCTAGCGGACACAGATACGCAGTATTTT CSASKLADTDTQYF
TRBJ2-1 TRBV19 . . TGTGCCAGTGGGGGGAAGGCGGGGGAGCAGTTCTTC CASGGKAGEQFF
TRBJ1-1 TRBV15 . . TGTGCCACCAGCGTACACAGAATGAACACTGAAGCTTTCTTT CATSVHRMNTEAFF
TRBJ2-5 TRBV19 TRBD1 . TGTGCCAGTAGTATCGACAGGGGCTGGGAGACCCAGTACTTC CASSIDRGWETQYF
TRBJ1-1 TRBV7-3 . once TGTGCCAGCAGCTCCTCCCCGCAGGGCGGAATAACTGAAGCTTTCTTT CASSSSPQGGITEAFF
TRBJ2-7 TRBV21-1 . . TGTGCCAGCAGCAAGATGGACAACAGGGGGCGTTCCTACGAGCAGTACTTC CASSKMDNRGRSYEQYF
TRBJ2-2 TRBV5-1 . . TGCGCCAGCAGCCCGGGGGACAGCCACACCGGGGAGCTGTTTTTT CASSPGDSHTGELFF
TRBJ1-4 TRBV7-9 . . TGTGCCAGCAGAGGACTAACAGCAACTAATGAAAAACTGTTTTTT CASRGLTATNEKLFF
TRBJ1-6 TRBV3-1/TRBV3-2 . . TGTGCCAGCAGCCAATCAGACAGAGTAGGTTCACCCCTCCACTTT CASSQSDRVGSPLHF
TRBJ2-7 TRBV5-6 . . TGTGCCAGCAGCTTGTTTTCTCGGGGAACCCTCTCCTACGAGCAGTACTTC CASSLFSRGTLSYEQYF
TRBJ2-3 TRBV5-5 . . TGTGCCAGCAGCGGGGGGTTGTACACAGATACGCAGTATTTT CASSGGLYTDTQYF
TRBJ1-5 TRBV27 . . TGTGCCAGCAGGGTGACAGGAGGCAATCAGCCCCAGCATTTT CASRVTGGNQPQHF
TRBJ1-2 TRBV13 . . TGTGCCAGCAGCTTAGGACCGGACACTAACTATGGCTACACCTTC CASSLGPDTNYGYTF
TRBJ1-6 TRBV5-1 TRBD1 . TGCGCCAGCAGCTTAAGACAGGGGGCATCACCCCTCCACTTT CASSLRQGASPLHF
TRBJ2-1 TRBV9 TRBD1 . TGTGCCAGCAGCGGTGGGACAGGGGGCGATGAGCAGTTCTTC CASSGGTGGDEQFF
TRBJ2-2 TRBV7-2 . . TGTGCCAGCAGTTCCCTCACCGGGGAGCTGTTTTTT CASSSLTGELFF
TRBJ2-7 TRBV6-6 . . TGTGCCAGCAATCGAGTCGGTGCCTCCTACGAGCAGTACTTC CASNRVGASYEQYF
TRBJ1-1 TRBV7-2 . . TGTGCCAGCAGCCTAAAGGGACAATTCACTGAAGCTTTCTTT CASSLKGQFTEAFF
TRBJ2-2 TRBV5-1 TRBD2 . TGCGCCAGCAGCTTGGGTAGCGGGAGCGGGGAGCTGTTTTTT CASSLGSGSGELFF